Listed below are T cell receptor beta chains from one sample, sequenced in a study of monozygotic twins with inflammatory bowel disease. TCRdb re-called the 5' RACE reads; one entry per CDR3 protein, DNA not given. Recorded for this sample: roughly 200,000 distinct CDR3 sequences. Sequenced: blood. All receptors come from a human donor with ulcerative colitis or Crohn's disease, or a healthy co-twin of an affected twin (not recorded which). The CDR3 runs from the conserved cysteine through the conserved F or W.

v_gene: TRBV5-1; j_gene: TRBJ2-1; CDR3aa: CASSLAGGGAFNEQFF
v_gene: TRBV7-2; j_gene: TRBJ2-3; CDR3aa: CASSRASSTDTQYF
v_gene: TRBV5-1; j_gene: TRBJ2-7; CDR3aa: CASRTGLVNEQYF
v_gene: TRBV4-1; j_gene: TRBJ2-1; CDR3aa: CASSQGTNEQFF
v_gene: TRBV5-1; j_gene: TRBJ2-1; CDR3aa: CASSLPGSASNEQFF
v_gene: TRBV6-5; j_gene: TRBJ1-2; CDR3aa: CASSYWSLGQSSDNYGYTF
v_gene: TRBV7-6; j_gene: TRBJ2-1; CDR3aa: CASSHTGGFSEQFF
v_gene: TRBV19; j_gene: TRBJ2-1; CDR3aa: CASSSGSGGSSYNEQFF
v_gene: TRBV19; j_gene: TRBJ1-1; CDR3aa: CASSIVWTGERAFF
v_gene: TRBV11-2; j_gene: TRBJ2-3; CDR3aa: CASRPSGTDTQYF
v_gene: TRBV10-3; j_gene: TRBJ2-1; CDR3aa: CAISGGGAVNEQFF
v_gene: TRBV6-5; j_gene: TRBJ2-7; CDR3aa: CASSYGAGAYEQYF
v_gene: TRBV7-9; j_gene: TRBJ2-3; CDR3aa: CASSLVGRDTADTQYF
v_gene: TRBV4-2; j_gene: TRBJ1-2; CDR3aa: CASSQEVDYGYTF
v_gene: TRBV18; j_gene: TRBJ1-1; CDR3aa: CASSPPGQRTEAFF
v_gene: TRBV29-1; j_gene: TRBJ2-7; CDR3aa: CSVAQGDYEQYF
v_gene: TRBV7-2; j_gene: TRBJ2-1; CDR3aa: CASSLVAGPNNEQFF
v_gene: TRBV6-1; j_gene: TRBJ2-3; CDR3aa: CASSASSGGATDTQYF
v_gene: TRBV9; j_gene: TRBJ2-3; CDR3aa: CASGPSGVTDTQYF
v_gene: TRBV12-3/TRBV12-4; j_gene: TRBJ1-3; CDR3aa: CASDRDSGNTIYF
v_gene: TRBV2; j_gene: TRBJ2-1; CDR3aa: CASRDWTSGSIYNEQFF
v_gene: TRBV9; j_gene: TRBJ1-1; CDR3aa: CASSVEVNTEAFF
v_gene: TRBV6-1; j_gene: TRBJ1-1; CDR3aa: CASSRRGENTEAFF
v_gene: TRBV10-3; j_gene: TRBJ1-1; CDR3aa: CATRGTGNTEAFF
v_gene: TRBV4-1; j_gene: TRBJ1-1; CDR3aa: CASSQEWVDGTEAFF
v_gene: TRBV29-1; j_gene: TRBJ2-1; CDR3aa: CSTNTGSGSYNEQFF
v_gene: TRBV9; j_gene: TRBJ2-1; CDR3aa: CASSRQATSYNEQFF
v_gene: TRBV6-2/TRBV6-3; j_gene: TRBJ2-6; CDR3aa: CASRNRDPLISGANVLTF
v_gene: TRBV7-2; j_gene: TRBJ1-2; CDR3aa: CASSYADTGYTF
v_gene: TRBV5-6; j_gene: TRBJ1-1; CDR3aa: CASSDRGAQRAFF
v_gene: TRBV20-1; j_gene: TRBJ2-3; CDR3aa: CSARDLGAATDTQYF
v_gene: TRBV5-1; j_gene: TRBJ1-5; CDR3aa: CASSLDGGSNQPQHF
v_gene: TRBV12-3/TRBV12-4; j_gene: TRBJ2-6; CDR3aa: CASSDTGGSGANVLTF
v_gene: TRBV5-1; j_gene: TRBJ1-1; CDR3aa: CASSLAGGFQNTEAFF
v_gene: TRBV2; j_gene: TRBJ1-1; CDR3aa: CASTPGMGNTEAFF
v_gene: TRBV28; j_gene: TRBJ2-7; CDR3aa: CASSPQGTASYEQYF
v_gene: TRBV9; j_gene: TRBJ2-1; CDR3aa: CASSAVESNEQFF
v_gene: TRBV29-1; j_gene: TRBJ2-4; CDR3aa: CSVVAEWPNIQYF
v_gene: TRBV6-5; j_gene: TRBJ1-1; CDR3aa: CASSYGRTENTEAFF
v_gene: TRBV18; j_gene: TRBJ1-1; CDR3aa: CASSLLRAADTEAFF
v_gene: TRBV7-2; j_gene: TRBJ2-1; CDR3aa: CASSPRGNINNEQFF
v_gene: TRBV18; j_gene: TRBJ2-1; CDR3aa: CASSPAGTSATLSYNEQFF
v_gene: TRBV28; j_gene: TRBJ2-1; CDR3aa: CASSLPAVSYNEQFF
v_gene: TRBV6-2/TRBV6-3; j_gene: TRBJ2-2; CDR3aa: CASSPGGDTGELFF
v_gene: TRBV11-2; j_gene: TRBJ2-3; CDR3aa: CASSPSRSTTDTQYF
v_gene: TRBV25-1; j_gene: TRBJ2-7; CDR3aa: CASSRVYEQYF